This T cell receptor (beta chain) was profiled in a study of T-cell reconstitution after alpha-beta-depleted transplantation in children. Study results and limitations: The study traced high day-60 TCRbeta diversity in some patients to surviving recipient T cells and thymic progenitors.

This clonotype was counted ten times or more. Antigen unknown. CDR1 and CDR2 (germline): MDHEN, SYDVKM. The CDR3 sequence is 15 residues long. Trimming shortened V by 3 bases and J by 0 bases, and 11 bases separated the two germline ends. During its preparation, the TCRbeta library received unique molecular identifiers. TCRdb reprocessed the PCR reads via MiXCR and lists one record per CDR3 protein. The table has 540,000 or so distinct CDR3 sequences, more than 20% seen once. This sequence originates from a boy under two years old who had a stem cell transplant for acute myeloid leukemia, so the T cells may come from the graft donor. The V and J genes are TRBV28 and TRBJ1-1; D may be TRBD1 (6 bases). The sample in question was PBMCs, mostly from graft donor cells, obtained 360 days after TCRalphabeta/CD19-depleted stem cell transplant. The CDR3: CASSFGDRLNTEAFF. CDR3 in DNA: TGTGCCAGCAGTTTTGGAGACAGGCTGAACACTGAAGCTTTCTTT.